This T cell receptor beta chain emerged from a study of early T cells in non-severe SARS-CoV-2 infection. Molecules of cDNA were individually given unique molecular identifiers that were attached to them. A single record per CDR3 protein comes from TCRdb applying MiXCR to the 5' RACE reads. The sample has some 80,000 distinct CDR3 sequences; less than 15% are singletons. The sequences come from whole blood, collected at baseline. The receptor was isolated from an adult who was a healthcare worker with PCR-confirmed SARS-CoV-2 infection or an uninfected control (not recorded which). The donor label of this sample is uncertain.

The CDR3 DNA reads as TGTGCCAGCAGCGTAGCCGGGGGCCGGCGGGAAGGGCAGTTCTTC. Amino acids: CASSVAGGRREGQFF. The gene calls are TRBV9 and TRBJ2-1, with D tentatively TRBD1 or TRBD2 (6 bases each). Deletions cut 0 bases from V and 12 bases from J, with 19 bases between. Germline lookup yields CDR1 SGDLS and CDR2 YYNGEE. CDR3 size: 15 residues.